What follows are 25 T cell receptor beta chains derived from one specimen sequenced in a study of T cell changes during pregnancy in multiple sclerosis. Libraries were prepared by immunoSEQ multiplex PCR; TCRdb keeps only in-frame clonotypes and omits some of them. Of about 130,000 clones listed, 96% are singletons. This specimen consisted of peripheral blood, obtained after pregnancy. The receptor set was obtained from a female donor with multiple sclerosis, enrolled in a pregnancy study.

The rearrangement links TRBV6-6 to TRBJ1-2; the D gene is possibly TRBD1 (6 bases). V was pared by 7 bases and J by 6 bases, with 18 bases between. CDR3 length: 14 residues. The germline V gene has CDR1 MNHNY and CDR2 SVGAGI (reference sequence). CDR3 sequence reads: CASTPAGAMNGYTF. CDR3 nucleotides: TGTGCCAGCACCCCGGCAGGGGCGATGAATGGCTACACCTTC.

The chain carries TRBV25-1 and TRBJ1-2; D unresolved. Looked up from germline, CDR1 is MGHDK and CDR2 is SYGVNS. Trimming cost V 0 bases and J 3 bases, with 11 bases left between them. This CDR3 is built from 15 residues. CDR3 sequence (DNA): TGTGCCAGCAGTGAATATGCGGGCAGCTACTATGGCTACACCTTC. It specifies CASSEYAGSYYGYTF.

This clone was observed a handful of times. The chain links TRBV19 to TRBJ2-1, with TRBD2 identical over 7 bases. V lost 9 bases, J lost 6 bases, and 11 bases stayed unmatched. CDR1 and CDR2 (germline): LNHDA, SQIVND (reference sequence). The CDR3 is 14 residues long. This CDR3 is CASKRDGTTNEQFF. The CDR3 DNA sequence: TGTGCCAGCAAGCGGGACGGAACGACCAATGAGCAGTTCTTC.

The chain recombines TRBV19 with TRBJ2-1; D might be TRBD1 (5 bases). V lost 0 bases to trimming and J lost 1 base, with 13 bases between them. The germline CDR1 and CDR2 sequences are LNHDA and SQIVND (reference sequence). The CDR3 spans 17 residues. CDR3 in DNA: TGTGCCAGTAGTATAGATGGCAACAGGTTTTCCTACAATGAGCAGTTCTTC. Translating gives CASSIDGNRFSYNEQFF.

This sequence joins TRBV7-6 and TRBJ2-7; 11 bases align to TRBD2. This CDR3 is built from 16 residues. The germline V gene encodes CDR1 SGHVS and CDR2 FNYEAQ. V lost 1 base to trimming and J lost 4 bases; unmatched junction nucleotides: 6. CDR3 nucleotides: TGTGCCAGCAGCTTAGTGGATAGCGGGAGGGTTTACGAGCAGTACTTC. Translation: CASSLVDSGRVYEQYF.

The V call is TRBV5-1, the J call TRBJ2-6; no firm D call. Germline lookup yields CDR1 SGHRS and CDR2 YFSETQ. Trimming took off 0 bases at V and 1 base at J, with 8 bases between the two ends. There are 16 residues in the CDR3. CDR3 region: CASSLAGASGANVLTF. The CDR3 nucleotides are TGCGCCAGCAGCTTGGCCGGAGCTTCTGGGGCCAACGTCCTGACTTTC. Supplemented by reference TRBV5-1 and TRBJ2-6, the full variable domain reads KAGVTQTPRYLIKTRGQQVTLSCSPISGHRSVSWYQQTPGQGLQFLFEYFSETQRNKGNFPGRFSGRQFSNSRSEMNVSTLELGDSALYLCASSLAGASGANVLTFGAGSRLTVL.

The chain recombines TRBV6-5 with TRBJ2-7; TRBD2 might be the D (7 bases). There are 15 residues in the CDR3. V lost 6 bases and J 4 bases, leaving 19 bases between the germline ends. CDR1 is MNHEY and CDR2 is SVGAGI in the germline V gene. The CDR3 bases are TGTGCCAGCAGACCAAGGGGGGGCGATGGATACGAGCAGTACTTC. Translating gives CASRPRGGDGYEQYF.

J is TRBJ1-5 and V is TRBV28; TRBD1 is a possible D gene (6 bases). The CDR3 spans 16 residues. Trimming removed 6 bases at V and 6 bases at J, with 21 bases between. Looked up from germline, CDR1 is MDHEN and CDR2 is SYDVKM. DNA of the CDR3: TGTGCCAGCAGCCTCCTGATAGGGGGTGGAGGTCAGCCCCAGCATTTT. Translation gives CASSLLIGGGGQPQHF. Full variable domain (missing parts from reference TRBV28 and TRBJ1-5): DVKVTQSSRYLVKRTGEKVFLECVQDMDHENMFWYRQDPGLGLRLIYFSYDVKMKEKGDIPEGYSVSREKKERFSLILESASTNQTSMYLCASSLLIGGGGQPQHFGDGTRLSIL.

The V call is TRBV14, the J call TRBJ2-3, with 14 bases fitting TRBD2. This CDR3 has 16 residues. V dropped 2 bases and J dropped 6; count of bases not matched to a gene: 4. Per germline, CDR1 SGHDN and CDR2 FVKESK. The chain's CDR3 is CASSQSTSGRADTQYF. CDR3 DNA: TGTGCCAGCAGCCAATCGACTAGCGGGAGGGCGGATACGCAGTATTTT.

The V call is TRBV28, the J call TRBJ1-4; TRBD1 agrees at 9 bases. V gave up 6 bases and J gave up 12 bases; unmatched junction bases: 11. Germline V lookup: CDR1 MDHEN, CDR2 SYDVKM. The CDR3 has 14 residues. This CDR3 is CASSRPGTGRQLFF. In DNA form, the CDR3 reads TGTGCCAGCAGCCGGCCCGGGACAGGGAGACAACTGTTTTTT.

This clone was seen only once. The chain links TRBV19 to TRBJ2-7; 7 bases are a match to TRBD1. The CDR3 has 16 amino acids. Germline V gene lookup returns CDR1 LNHDA and CDR2 SQIVND (reference sequence). Germline trimming cut 1 base from V and 3 bases from J; bases unmatched to any gene: 9. CDR3 bases: TGTGCCAGTAGTATAGCTATCGGACAGGAGAACTACGAGCAGTACTTC. It yields the protein CASSIAIGQENYEQYF.

The chain recombines TRBV28 with TRBJ1-2, with D possibly matching TRBD1 (6 bases). CDR3 length equals 14 residues. V shed 5 bases and J shed 8 bases, with 18 bases lying between them. Germline-derived CDR1 and CDR2 are MDHEN and SYDVKM. Written as DNA, the CDR3 is TGTGCCAGCAGTCTAATGGCCACAGGGCACGGCTACACCTTC. Protein sequence: CASSLMATGHGYTF.

The chain has TRBV9 and TRBJ1-2; 7 bases line up with TRBD1. The V segment lost 2 bases and the J segment 7 bases; nucleotides outside the gene matches: 17. Germline V lookup: CDR1 SGDLS, CDR2 YYNGEE. The CDR3 is made up of 17 amino acids. CDR3 sequence reads: CASSVSGTAYSGGGYTF. CDR3 bases: TGTGCCAGCAGCGTTTCCGGGACAGCATACTCAGGAGGTGGCTACACCTTC.

V is TRBV18 and J is TRBJ2-7, with 8 nucleotides matching TRBD1. V lost 3 bases and J lost 2; bases outside the gene matches: 21. Germline V gene data show CDR1 as KGHSH and CDR2 as LQKENI. The CDR3 runs to 20 residues. DNA for the CDR3: TGTGCCAGCTCACCCCTTACGGCAGGGGGCTTACCGACCACACCCTACGAGCAGTACTTC. Translated, it gives CASSPLTAGGLPTTPYEQYF. Combining the CDR3 with reference TRBV18 and TRBJ2-7 gives the whole variable domain NAGVMQNPRHLVRRRGQEARLRCSPMKGHSHVYWYRQLPEEGLKFMVYLQKENIIDESGMPKERFSAEFPKEGPSILRIQQVVRGDSAAYFCASSPLTAGGLPTTPYEQYFGPGTRLTVT.

To note about this clone: An end of the junction differs from the germline gene, which may be a read error. The rearrangement joins TRBV7-6 to TRBJ2-7; D ambiguous. Germline lookup yields CDR1 SGHVS and CDR2 FNYEAQ. CDR3 size: 14 residues. CDR3 in DNA: TGTGCCAGCAGCTTAGCGGTAGCCTCCCACGAGCAGTACTTC. Protein: CASSLAVASHEQYF.

The chain recombines TRBV6-9 with TRBJ1-5; a possible D gene is TRBD1 (6 bases). Germline V lookup: CDR1 MNHGY, CDR2 SVAAGI. The CDR3 is 14 amino acids. The V and J ends lost 6 bases and 6 bases respectively, with 15 bases between them. In nucleotides, the CDR3 is TGTGCCAGCAGCCCCGGGGGGGCTGGTCAGCCCCAGCATTTT. Translation gives CASSPGGAGQPQHF.

This clone was counted a single time. The chain has TRBV4-2 and TRBJ2-2; D might be TRBD2 (6 bases). Trimming removed 4 bases at V and 1 base at J, with 7 bases between. The CDR3 is made up of 14 amino acids. Germline V gene lookup returns CDR1 LGHNA and CDR2 YNFKEQ. The CDR3 DNA reads TGTGCCAGCAGCCTGGGAGGGAACACCGGGGAGCTGTTTTTT. Its protein product is CASSLGGNTGELFF.

The rearrangement joins TRBV4-1 to TRBJ2-1; 13 nucleotides align to TRBD2. V lost 1 base to trimming and J lost 8 bases; unmatched junction nucleotides: 5. This CDR3 has 16 amino acids. Germline assignment: CDR1 MGHRA and CDR2 YSYEKL. CDR3 coding DNA: TGCGCCAGCAGCCAAGGGACTAGCGGGAGAATGTATGAGCAGTTCTTC. Amino acid sequence: CASSQGTSGRMYEQFF.

This clone was detected once. This rearrangement joins TRBV5-1 to TRBJ2-6, with 8 bases fitting TRBD2. Germline loops: CDR1 SGHRS, CDR2 YFSETQ. Losses at the gene ends were 5 bases for V and 0 bases for J; bases not matched to a gene: 16. There are 20 residues in the CDR3. For the CDR3, the DNA is TGCGCCAGCAGTTCCGGGGTTGGGACTAGACGCTCCTCTGGGGCCAACGTCCTGACTTTC. It encodes CASSSGVGTRRSSGANVLTF.

The chain recombines TRBV5-1 with TRBJ2-1; 12 bases align to TRBD2. Unmatched junction bases numbered 9, after V lost 5 bases and J lost 9 bases. CDR3 length equals 15 residues. Germline V lookup: CDR1 SGHRS, CDR2 YFSETQ. The DNA of the CDR3 is TGCGCCAGCAGACTAGCGGGAGGACCGACTGGTGAGCAGTTCTTC. It encodes CASRLAGGPTGEQFF.

The V and J genes are TRBV5-5 and TRBJ1-5; D gene uncertain. V was cut by 0 bases and J by 10 bases, with 8 bases left in between. The CDR3 consists of 12 residues. The germline CDR1 and CDR2 sequences are SGHKS and YYEKEE (reference sequence). This chain's CDR3 is CASSLGPGPQHF. The CDR3 nucleotides read TGTGCCAGCAGCTTGGGTCCAGGCCCCCAGCATTTT.

The genes are TRBV7-8 and TRBJ2-5; tentatively, D is TRBD2 (6 bases). Germline V gene lookup returns CDR1 SGHVS and CDR2 FQNEAQ. V was trimmed by 4 bases and J by 2 bases, leaving 17 bases between them. This CDR3 is built from 16 residues. The CDR3 sequence: CASSSTLAGRQETQYF. In DNA form, the CDR3 reads TGTGCCAGCAGCTCTACACTAGCTGGACGTCAAGAGACCCAGTACTTC.

This CDR3 is CASSSMPPSAYEQYF. Written as DNA, the CDR3 is TGTGCCAGCAGTTCTATGCCCCCCTCCGCTTACGAGCAGTACTTC. This chain uses TRBV28 with TRBJ2-7; D gene uncertain. Germline V gene data show CDR1 as MDHEN and CDR2 as SYDVKM. This CDR3 spans 15 amino acids. The V end was cut by 4 bases, the J end by 4 bases, with 17 bases between. Supplemented by reference TRBV28 and TRBJ2-7, the full variable domain reads DVKVTQSSRYLVKRTGEKVFLECVQDMDHENMFWYRQDPGLGLRLIYFSYDVKMKEKGDIPEGYSVSREKKERFSLILESASTNQTSMYLCASSSMPPSAYEQYFGPGTRLTVT.

The chain couples TRBV27 to TRBJ2-1; 8 bases align to TRBD2. This CDR3 is built from 15 residues. CDR1 is MNHEY, CDR2 SMNVEV, per germline (reference sequence). Trimming cost V 5 bases and J 2 bases; bases outside gene matches: 5. CDR3 bases: TGTGCCAGCAGTAGGCCGGGACTAGCCTACAATGAGCAGTTCTTC. This encodes CASSRPGLAYNEQFF.

This clone was observed a single time. The chain employs TRBV7-2 and TRBJ2-7; 10 positions agree with TRBD1. The V gene's germline CDR1 is SGHTA and CDR2 FQGNSA. CDR3 size: 16 residues. Losses at the gene ends were 4 bases for V and 2 bases for J; bases not matched to a gene: 8. DNA for the CDR3: TGTGCCAGCAGCTCTAGAACGACAGGGGGCACCTACGAGCAGTACTTC. Its protein product is CASSSRTTGGTYEQYF.